Listed below are T cell receptor beta chains from one sample, sequenced in a study of blood T cell repertoires in COVID-19. The table came from immunoSEQ multiplex PCR; TCRdb's copy has only in-frame clones and leaves some out. The sample holds roughly 99,000 clones, roughly 80% seen once. Sequencing input: peripheral blood. Source of these receptors: a woman at least 80 years old with acute or convalescent COVID-19. Each CDR3 is given with its conserved first and last residue. The order of the fields is clone size, V gene, J gene, D gene, CDR3 DNA, CDR3 protein. The D gene is left open where the match is weak. Clone size is stated in some rows and not others, as once, few, many or a class when expanded.

>-|TRBV24-1|TRBJ2-3|-
TGTGCCACCAGCCGCGAGGGGGTGGGCACAGATACGCAGTATTTT
CATSREGVGTDTQYF
>-|TRBV30|TRBJ1-2|-
TGTGCCTGGAGTGTCCAACATAACTATGGCTACACCTTC
CAWSVQHNYGYTF
>-|TRBV6-2/TRBV6-3|TRBJ2-3|TRBD2
TGTGCCAGCAGCACCGGGACTAGCTGGGGCACAGATACGCAGTATTTT
CASSTGTSWGTDTQYF
>-|TRBV28|TRBJ2-1|-
TGTGCCAGCAGTTTATATGGAGGAAATGAGCAGTTCTTC
CASSLYGGNEQFF
>-|TRBV24-1|TRBJ2-7|-
TGTGCCACCAGTGCAGGCTCCTACGAGCAGTACTTC
CATSAGSYEQYF
>-|TRBV5-1|TRBJ1-6|TRBD1
TGCGCCAGCAGCTTGCAACCGGGACAGTATAATTCACCCCTCCACTTT
CASSLQPGQYNSPLHF
>-|TRBV15|TRBJ2-5|TRBD1
TGTGCCACCAGCGCACGGACAGGGGGGAGGTGGGAGACCCAGTACTTC
CATSARTGGRWETQYF
>-|TRBV12-3/TRBV12-4|TRBJ2-3|-
TGTGCCAGCAGTTCCAGAGATACGCAGTATTTT
CASSSRDTQYF
>few|TRBV28|TRBJ2-7|-
TGTGCCAGCAGTTTATCTGGCAATCAGGACTCCTACGAGCAGTACTTC
CASSLSGNQDSYEQYF
>-|TRBV9|TRBJ2-2|TRBD1
TGTGCCAGGACAGGGGATTGGGCCGGGGAGCTGTTTTTT
CARTGDWAGELFF
>-|TRBV30|TRBJ1-2|-
TGTGCCTGGAGTTTCCAGGGTACCTATGGCTACACCTTC
CAWSFQGTYGYTF
>-|TRBV27|TRBJ2-3|-
TGTGCCAGCAGTTTATTTAGCCTACCCCAAAGCACAGATACGCAGTATTTT
CASSLFSLPQSTDTQYF
>-|TRBV7-2|TRBJ2-3|TRBD2
TGTGCCAGCAGCTTAGGTCCTCTAGCGGGGGGCACAGATACGCAGTATTTT
CASSLGPLAGGTDTQYF
>-|TRBV7-6|TRBJ1-3|-
TGTGCCAGCAGCCCAGCGTCTGGAAACACCATATATTTT
CASSPASGNTIYF
>once|TRBV5-1|TRBJ2-6|TRBD1
TGCGCCAGCAGCCCCGGACAGGCCCTAGAGGCCAACGTCCTGACTTTC
CASSPGQALEANVLTF
>-|TRBV19|TRBJ1-4|TRBD1
TGTGCCACCGAGGACAGGGCAACTAATGAAAAACTGTTTTTT
CATEDRATNEKLFF
>few|TRBV7-2|TRBJ1-6|-
TGTGCCAGCAACCCAAGGGGTCTCGCTTCACCCCTCCACTTT
CASNPRGLASPLHF
>-|TRBV20-1|TRBJ2-1|TRBD2
TGCAGTGCTAGTGCGGGGGGCCCGACCTACAATGAGCAGTTCTTC
CSASAGGPTYNEQFF
>-|TRBV6-5|TRBJ2-7|-
TGTGCCAGCAGTTTCCGACTCGAATCCTACGAGCAGTACTTC
CASSFRLESYEQYF
>-|TRBV7-2|TRBJ1-3|-
TGTGCCAGCAGCCAATTCCGGCGGGAATCTGGAAACACCATATATTTT
CASSQFRRESGNTIYF
>once|TRBV6-5|TRBJ1-1|-
TGTGCCAGCAGTTACGACAGATTTAACACTGAAGCTTTCTTT
CASSYDRFNTEAFF
>-|TRBV5-5|TRBJ1-6|-
TGTGCCAGCAGCCCGAGGGTCGGGGATTCACCCCTCCACTTT
CASSPRVGDSPLHF
>-|TRBV2|TRBJ2-1|TRBD2
TGTGCCAGCAGCCCCAGGGGTAGCGGGGAGGGTGAGCAGTTCTTC
CASSPRGSGEGEQFF
>-|TRBV24-1|TRBJ1-5|-
-
CATSGRGSSGQPQHF
>-|TRBV2|TRBJ2-3|-
TGTGCCAGCAGGGCCGGGACTGTCCTTGGCACAGATACGCAGTATTTT
CASRAGTVLGTDTQYF
>few|TRBV4-1|TRBJ2-5|TRBD2
TGCGCCAGCAGCACCCGGACTAGCGGGCCAGAGACCCAGTACTTC
CASSTRTSGPETQYF
>-|TRBV5-4|TRBJ2-3|-
TGTGCCAGCAGCTTGGGAGGCAGCACAGATACGCAGTATTTT
CASSLGGSTDTQYF